The 15 T cell receptor beta chains listed next were all sequenced from one sample in a study of blood T cell repertoires in COVID-19. Libraries were prepared by immunoSEQ multiplex PCR; TCRdb keeps only in-frame clonotypes and omits some of them. The sample contains roughly 76,000 clones, around nine tenths of which appear only once. What was sequenced was peripheral blood. The origin of the receptors is a man in his thirties or forties with acute or convalescent COVID-19.

The CDR3 protein is CAWRLAGGNEQFF. In nucleotides, the CDR3 is TGTGCCTGGAGATTAGCGGGAGGCAATGAGCAGTTCTTC. This chain links TRBV30 with TRBJ2-1, with 10 positions matching TRBD2. Per germline, CDR1 GTSNPN and CDR2 SVGIG (reference sequence). The CDR3 loop spans 13 amino acids. Germline trimming cut 3 bases from V and 6 bases from J; bases unmatched to any gene: 2.

This chain connects TRBV5-5 to TRBJ2-7; D may be TRBD1 (5 bases). Trimming cost V 2 bases and J 5 bases, with 14 bases left between them. CDR3 size: 14 residues. Per the germline V gene, CDR1 is SGHKS and CDR2 is YYEKEE (reference sequence). CDR3 protein: CASSLYQGVDEQYF. DNA for the CDR3: TGTGCCAGCAGCTTATATCAGGGTGTCGACGAGCAGTACTTC.

The chain couples TRBV6-5 to TRBJ2-5; D unclear. V lost 2 bases and J lost 1, with 8 bases in between. CDR1 is MNHEY and CDR2 is SVGAGI in the germline V gene. This CDR3 region has 14 residues. The CDR3 DNA reads as TGTGCCAGCAGTTACCAGCGAACCCAAGAGACCCAGTACTTC. This translates into CASSYQRTQETQYF.

V is TRBV5-1 and J is TRBJ1-1; D possibly corresponds to TRBD1 (5 bases). Germline assignment: CDR1 SGHRS and CDR2 YFSETQ. This CDR3 is built from 15 residues. Between the trimmed V and J ends, which lost 4 bases and 4 bases, there was a span of 17 bases. The DNA of the CDR3 is TGCGCCAGCAGCCTGAATGGGGCCCCGAGCACTGAAGCTTTCTTT. Translating gives CASSLNGAPSTEAFF.

J is TRBJ2-1 and V is TRBV2; a possible D gene is TRBD2 (6 bases). CDR1 SNHLY and CDR2 FYNNEI come from the germline V gene. CDR3 length: 15 amino acids. The V gene lost 5 bases and the J gene lost 5 bases, with 16 bases spanning the gap. This CDR3 is CASSPGTLHNNEQFF. The CDR3 DNA reads TGTGCCAGCAGTCCCGGGACTTTGCATAACAATGAGCAGTTCTTC.

The CDR3 loop is CASSPRGGEQFF. Written as DNA, the CDR3 is TGTGCCAGCAGCCCACGAGGGGGTGAGCAGTTCTTC. V and J are TRBV11-3 and TRBJ2-1, with D possibly TRBD1 on 6 matching bases. The ends were cut back, 5 bases at V and 9 bases at J, with 11 bases in the middle. The germline V gene encodes CDR1 SGHNT and CDR2 YENEEA. This CDR3 comprises 12 residues.

V and J are TRBV29-1 and TRBJ2-7; possible D gene TRBD2, 6 bases. V lost 4 bases and J 5 bases, leaving 18 bases between the germline ends. This CDR3 contains 14 residues. CDR1 is SQVTM, CDR2 ANQGSEA, per germline. CDR3 loop: CSVGLRGFQNEQYF. The CDR3 DNA follows: TGCAGCGTTGGCCTCCGGGGGTTTCAGAACGAGCAGTACTTC.

The V gene is TRBV5-1, the J gene TRBJ1-1, with D tentatively TRBD1 (5 bases). CDR3 length: 15 amino acids. Germline CDR1 is SGHRS and CDR2 is YFSETQ. V was shortened by 0 bases and J by 3 bases, with 12 bases between the two germline ends. The DNA for the CDR3 is TGCGCCAGCAGCTTGGGGAGACAGTCCGACACTGAAGCTTTCTTT. It encodes CASSLGRQSDTEAFF.

The chain is built from TRBV10-1 and TRBJ2-1; 11 bases fit TRBD1. CDR1 WNHNN and CDR2 SYGVQD come from the germline V gene (reference sequence). The length of the CDR3 is 16 residues. Germline trimming cut 5 bases from V and 9 bases from J; bases unmatched to any gene: 12. CDR3 nucleotide sequence: TGCGCCAGCAGTTTCCGAGCGGGACAGGGGGTCGCTGAGCAGTTCTTC. Translation gives CASSFRAGQGVAEQFF.

The rearrangement joins TRBV19 to TRBJ1-2; TRBD1 might be the D (6 bases). Germline V gene sequence: CDR1 LNHDA, CDR2 SQIVND (reference sequence). CDR3 length: 17 residues. V lost 3 bases to trimming and J lost 7 bases, with 24 bases between them. The CDR3, as DNA: TGTGCCAGTAGTATCTCAGTGACGGGGGGCGCTAAATTTGGCTACACCTTC. Protein product: CASSISVTGGAKFGYTF.

J is TRBJ1-2 and V is TRBV28; the D gene is possibly TRBD1 (6 bases). Germline CDR1 MDHEN, CDR2 SYDVKM. V shed 7 bases and J shed 5 bases, with 20 bases lying between them. The CDR3 runs to 15 residues. For the CDR3, the DNA is TGTGCCAGCACCTCACCCCTACTTGGACAGTATGGCTACACCTTC. Residues: CASTSPLLGQYGYTF.

The chain is built from TRBV6-6 and TRBJ2-7, with no clear D. V lost 5 bases to trimming and J lost 3 bases, with 8 bases between them. Germline V gene data show CDR1 as MNHNY and CDR2 as SVGAGI (reference sequence). The CDR3 consists of 12 residues. Written as DNA, the CDR3 is TGTGCCAGCAGTCAGACTTTCTACGAGCAGTACTTC. The encoded protein is CASSQTFYEQYF.

The CDR3 DNA follows: TGCGCCAGCAGCCAAGGAGACAGGGCTGGCTACACCTTC. It is translated as CASSQGDRAGYTF. The chain uses TRBV4-1 and TRBJ1-2; 7 bases match TRBD1. The CDR3 loop spans 13 amino acids. Germline V gene lookup returns CDR1 MGHRA and CDR2 YSYEKL. Trimming at V came to 1 base and at J to 7 bases, leaving 3 bases not matched to a gene.

The CDR3 is CASSPLGQEQYF. CDR3 bases: TGTGCCAGCTCACCACTCGGACAGGAGCAGTACTTC. The chain carries TRBV18 and TRBJ2-7, with D maybe TRBD1 (6 bases). The CDR3 extends over 12 amino acids. Germline V lookup: CDR1 KGHSH, CDR2 LQKENI. V lost 1 base and J 7 bases, leaving 8 bases between the germline ends. Looking up the rest from reference TRBV18 and TRBJ2-7 gives the full variable domain: NAGVMQNPRHLVRRRGQEARLRCSPMKGHSHVYWYRQLPEEGLKFMVYLQKENIIDESGMPKERFSAEFPKEGPSILRIQQVVRGDSAAYFCASSPLGQEQYFGPGTRLTVT.

The chain carries TRBV4-3 and TRBJ2-3, with D possibly TRBD1 on 6 matching bases. Germline V CDR1 and CDR2: LGHNA, YSLEER. The CDR3 extends over 18 amino acids. The V and J ends lost 2 bases and 0 bases respectively, with 18 bases between them. The CDR3 is CASSQRAYRERSTDTQYF. The DNA of the CDR3 is TGCGCCAGCAGCCAACGGGCCTACAGGGAGAGGAGCACAGATACGCAGTATTTT.